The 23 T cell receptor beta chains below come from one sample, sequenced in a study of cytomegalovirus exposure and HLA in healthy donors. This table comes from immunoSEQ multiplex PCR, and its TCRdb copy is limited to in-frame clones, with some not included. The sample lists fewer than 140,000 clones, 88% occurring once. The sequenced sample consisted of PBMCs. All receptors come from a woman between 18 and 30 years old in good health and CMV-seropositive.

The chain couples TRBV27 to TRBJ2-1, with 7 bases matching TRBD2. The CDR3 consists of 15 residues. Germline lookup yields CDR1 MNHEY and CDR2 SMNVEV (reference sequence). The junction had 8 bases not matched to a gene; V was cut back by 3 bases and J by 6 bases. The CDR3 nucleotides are TGTGCCAGCAGTTTTTCGGGGGGAGGGTCCAATGAGCAGTTCTTC. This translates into CASSFSGGGSNEQFF.

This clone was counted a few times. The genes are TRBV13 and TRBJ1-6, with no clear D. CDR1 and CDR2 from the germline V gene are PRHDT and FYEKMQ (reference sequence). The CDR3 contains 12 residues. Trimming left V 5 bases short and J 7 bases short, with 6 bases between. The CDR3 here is CASSPQNSPLHF. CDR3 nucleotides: TGTGCCAGCAGCCCCCAAAATTCACCCCTCCACTTT. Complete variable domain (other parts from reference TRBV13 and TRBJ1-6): AAGVIQSPRHLIKEKRETATLKCYPIPRHDTVYWYQQGPGQDPQFLISFYEKMQSDKGSIPDRFSAQQFSDYHSELNMSSLELGDSALYFCASSPQNSPLHFGNGTRLTVT.

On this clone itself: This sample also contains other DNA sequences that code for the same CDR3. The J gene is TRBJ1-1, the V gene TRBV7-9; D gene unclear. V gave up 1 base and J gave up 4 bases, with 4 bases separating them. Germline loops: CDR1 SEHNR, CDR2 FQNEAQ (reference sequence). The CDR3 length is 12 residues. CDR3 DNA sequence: TGTGCCAGCAGCTTAGGACTCACTGAAGCTTTCTTT. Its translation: CASSLGLTEAFF.

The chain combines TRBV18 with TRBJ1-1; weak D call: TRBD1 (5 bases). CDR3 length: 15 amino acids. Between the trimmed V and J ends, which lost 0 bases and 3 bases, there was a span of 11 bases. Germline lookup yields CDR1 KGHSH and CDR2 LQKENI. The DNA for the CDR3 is TGTGCCAGCTCACCACCGACAGCATGGGACACTGAAGCTTTCTTT. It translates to CASSPPTAWDTEAFF.

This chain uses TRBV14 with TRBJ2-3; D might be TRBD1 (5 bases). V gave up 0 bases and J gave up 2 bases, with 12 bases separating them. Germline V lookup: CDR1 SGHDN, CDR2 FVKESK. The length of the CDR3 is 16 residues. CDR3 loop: CASSQEVGLHTDTQYF. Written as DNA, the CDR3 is TGTGCCAGCAGCCAAGAAGTGGGGCTCCACACAGATACGCAGTATTTT. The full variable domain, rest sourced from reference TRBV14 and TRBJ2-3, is EAGVTQFPSHSVIEKGQTVTLRCDPISGHDNLYWYRRVMGKEIKFLLHFVKESKQDESGMPNNRFLAERTGGTYSTLKVQPAELEDSGVYFCASSQEVGLHTDTQYFGPGTRLTVL.

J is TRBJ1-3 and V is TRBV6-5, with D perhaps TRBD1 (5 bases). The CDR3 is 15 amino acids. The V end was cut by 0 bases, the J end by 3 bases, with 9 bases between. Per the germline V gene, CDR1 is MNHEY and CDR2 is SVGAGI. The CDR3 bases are TGTGCCAGCAGTTACTCTCCAGGGATTGGAAACACCATATATTTT. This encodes CASSYSPGIGNTIYF.

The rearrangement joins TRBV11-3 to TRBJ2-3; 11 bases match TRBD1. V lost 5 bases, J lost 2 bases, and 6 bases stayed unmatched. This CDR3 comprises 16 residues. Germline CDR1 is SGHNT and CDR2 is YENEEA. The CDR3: CASSAGQGATTDTQYF. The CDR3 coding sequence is TGTGCCAGCAGCGCAGGACAGGGGGCGACCACAGATACGCAGTATTTT.

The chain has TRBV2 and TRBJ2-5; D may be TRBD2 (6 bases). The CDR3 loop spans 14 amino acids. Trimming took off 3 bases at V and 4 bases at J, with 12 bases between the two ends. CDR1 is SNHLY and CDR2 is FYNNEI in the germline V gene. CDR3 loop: CASSDGGWGETQYF. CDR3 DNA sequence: TGTGCCAGCAGTGATGGAGGGTGGGGAGAGACCCAGTACTTC. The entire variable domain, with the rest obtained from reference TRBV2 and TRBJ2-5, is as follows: EPEVTQTPSHQVTQMGQEVILRCVPISNHLYFYWYRQILGQKVEFLVSFYNNEISEKSEIFDDQFSVERPDGSNFTLKIRSTKLEDSAMYFCASSDGGWGETQYFGPGTRLLVL.

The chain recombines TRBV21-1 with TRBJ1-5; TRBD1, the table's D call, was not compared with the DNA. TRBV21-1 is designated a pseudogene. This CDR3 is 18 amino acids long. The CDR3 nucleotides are TGTGCCAGCAGCAAATTTACCCCCGGACAGGGGAAGGGTCAGCCCCAGCATTTT. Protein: CASSKFTPGQGKGQPQHF.

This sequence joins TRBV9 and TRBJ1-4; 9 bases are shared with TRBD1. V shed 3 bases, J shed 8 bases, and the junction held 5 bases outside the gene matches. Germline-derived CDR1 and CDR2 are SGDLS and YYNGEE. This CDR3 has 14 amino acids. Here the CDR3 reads CASSGRQGGEKLFF. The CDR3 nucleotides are TGTGCCAGCAGCGGACGACAGGGGGGGGAAAAACTGTTTTTT.

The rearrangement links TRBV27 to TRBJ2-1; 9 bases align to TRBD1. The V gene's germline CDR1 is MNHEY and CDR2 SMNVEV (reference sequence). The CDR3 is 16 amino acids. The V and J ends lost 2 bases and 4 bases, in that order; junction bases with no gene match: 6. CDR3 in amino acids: CASSLADRGFYNEQFF. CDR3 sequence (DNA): TGTGCCAGCAGTTTAGCGGACAGGGGTTTTTACAATGAGCAGTTCTTC.

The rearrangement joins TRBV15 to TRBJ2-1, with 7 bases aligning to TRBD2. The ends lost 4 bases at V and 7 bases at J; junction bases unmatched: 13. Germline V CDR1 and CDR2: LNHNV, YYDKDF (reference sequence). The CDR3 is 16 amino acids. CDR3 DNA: TGTGCCACCAGCACACCCGGGAGGTTGTGGGGGAATGAGCAGTTCTTC. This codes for CATSTPGRLWGNEQFF.

The CDR3: CSVEKGGGAHTGELFF. For the CDR3, the DNA is TGCAGCGTTGAAAAGGGTGGGGGGGCCCACACCGGGGAGCTGTTTTTT. The V call is TRBV29-1, the J call TRBJ2-2, with D tentatively TRBD2 (7 bases). Germline loops: CDR1 SQVTM, CDR2 ANQGSEA. This CDR3 has 16 amino acids. V was trimmed by 2 bases and J by 3 bases, leaving 16 bases between them.

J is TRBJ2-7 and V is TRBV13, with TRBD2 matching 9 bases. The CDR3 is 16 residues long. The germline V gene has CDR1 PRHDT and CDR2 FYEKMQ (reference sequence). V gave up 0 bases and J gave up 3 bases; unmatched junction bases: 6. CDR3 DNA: TGTGCCAGCAGCTTAGGCCTTGCTAGCGGGGACTACGAGCAGTACTTC. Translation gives CASSLGLASGDYEQYF.

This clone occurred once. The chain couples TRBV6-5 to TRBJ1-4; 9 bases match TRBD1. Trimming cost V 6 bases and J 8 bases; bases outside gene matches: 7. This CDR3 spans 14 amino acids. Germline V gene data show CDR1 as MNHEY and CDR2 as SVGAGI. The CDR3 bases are TGTGCCAGCAGGATGACAGGGGGGCGGGAAAAACTGTTTTTT. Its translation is CASRMTGGREKLFF.

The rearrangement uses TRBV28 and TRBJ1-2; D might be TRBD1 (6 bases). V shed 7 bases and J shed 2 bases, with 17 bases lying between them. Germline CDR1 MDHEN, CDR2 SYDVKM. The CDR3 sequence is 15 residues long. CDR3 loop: CASKSGHYSNYGYTF. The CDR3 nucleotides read TGTGCCAGCAAATCGGGACACTACTCAAACTATGGCTACACCTTC.

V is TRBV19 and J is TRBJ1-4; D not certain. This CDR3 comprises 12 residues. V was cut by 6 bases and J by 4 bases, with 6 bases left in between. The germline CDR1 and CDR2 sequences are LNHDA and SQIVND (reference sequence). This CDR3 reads CASSEGNEKLFF. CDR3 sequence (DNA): TGTGCCAGTAGCGAGGGTAATGAAAAACTGTTTTTT.

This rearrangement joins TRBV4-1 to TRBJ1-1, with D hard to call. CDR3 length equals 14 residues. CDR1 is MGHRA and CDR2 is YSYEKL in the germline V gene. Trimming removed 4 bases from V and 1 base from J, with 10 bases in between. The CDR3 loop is CASSLNLANTEAFF. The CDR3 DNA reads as TGCGCCAGCAGCCTTAACCTGGCGAACACTGAAGCTTTCTTT.

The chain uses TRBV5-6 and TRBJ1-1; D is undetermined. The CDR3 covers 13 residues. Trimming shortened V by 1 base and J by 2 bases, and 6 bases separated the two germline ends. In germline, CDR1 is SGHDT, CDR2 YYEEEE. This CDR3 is CASSLLANTEAFF. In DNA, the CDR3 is TGTGCCAGCAGCTTGTTGGCTAACACTGAAGCTTTCTTT.

CDR3 in amino acids: CASSFTRSSYNEQFF. The DNA of the CDR3 is TGTGCCAGCAGTTTTACAAGGAGCTCCTACAATGAGCAGTTCTTC. The chain employs TRBV6-5 and TRBJ2-1, with no clear D. The germline CDR1 and CDR2 sequences are MNHEY and SVGAGI. CDR3 length: 15 amino acids. V shed 4 bases and J shed 0 bases, with 10 bases lying between them.

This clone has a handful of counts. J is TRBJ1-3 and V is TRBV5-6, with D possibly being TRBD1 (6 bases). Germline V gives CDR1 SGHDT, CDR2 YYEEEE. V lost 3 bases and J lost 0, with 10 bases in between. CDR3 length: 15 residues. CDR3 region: CASSSYRVSGNTIYF. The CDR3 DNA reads TGTGCCAGCAGCTCATACAGGGTCTCTGGAAACACCATATATTTT.

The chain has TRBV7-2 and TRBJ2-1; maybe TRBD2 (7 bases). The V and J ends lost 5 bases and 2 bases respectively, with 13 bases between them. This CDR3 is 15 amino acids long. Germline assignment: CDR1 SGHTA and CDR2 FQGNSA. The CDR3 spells CASSPGGGTYNEQFF. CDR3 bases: TGTGCCAGCAGCCCTGGCGGGGGCACCTACAATGAGCAGTTCTTC. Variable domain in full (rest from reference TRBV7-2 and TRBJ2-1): GAGVSQSPSNKVTEKGKDVELRCDPISGHTALYWYRQSLGQGLEFLIYFQGNSAPDKSGLPSDRFSAERTGGSVSTLTIQRTQQEDSAVYLCASSPGGGTYNEQFFGPGTRLTVL.

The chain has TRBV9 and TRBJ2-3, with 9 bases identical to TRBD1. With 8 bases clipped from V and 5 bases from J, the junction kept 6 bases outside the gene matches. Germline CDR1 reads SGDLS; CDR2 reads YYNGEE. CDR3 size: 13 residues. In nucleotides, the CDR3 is TGTGCCAGAAGACAGGGGGTCGAAGATACGCAGTATTTT. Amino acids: CARRQGVEDTQYF.